This T cell receptor beta chain was captured in a study of control samples from healthy donors and cancer patients. V shed 2 bases and J shed 5 bases, with 11 bases lying between them. Per germline, CDR1 MNHEY and CDR2 SMNVEV (reference sequence). This CDR3 has 14 residues. Produced via immunoSEQ multiplex PCR; TCRdb's table is partial and in-frame only. The sample has about 55,000 clones; approximately 91% are singletons. Sequenced input: blood. The rearrangement joins TRBV27 to TRBJ2-3, with D perhaps matching TRBD1 (6 bases). This TCR was recovered from a man aged 45-65 years in good health. The CDR3 reads CASSLPTGIDTQYF. The CDR3 DNA follows: TGTGCCAGCAGTTTACCTACAGGGATAGATACGCAGTATTTT.